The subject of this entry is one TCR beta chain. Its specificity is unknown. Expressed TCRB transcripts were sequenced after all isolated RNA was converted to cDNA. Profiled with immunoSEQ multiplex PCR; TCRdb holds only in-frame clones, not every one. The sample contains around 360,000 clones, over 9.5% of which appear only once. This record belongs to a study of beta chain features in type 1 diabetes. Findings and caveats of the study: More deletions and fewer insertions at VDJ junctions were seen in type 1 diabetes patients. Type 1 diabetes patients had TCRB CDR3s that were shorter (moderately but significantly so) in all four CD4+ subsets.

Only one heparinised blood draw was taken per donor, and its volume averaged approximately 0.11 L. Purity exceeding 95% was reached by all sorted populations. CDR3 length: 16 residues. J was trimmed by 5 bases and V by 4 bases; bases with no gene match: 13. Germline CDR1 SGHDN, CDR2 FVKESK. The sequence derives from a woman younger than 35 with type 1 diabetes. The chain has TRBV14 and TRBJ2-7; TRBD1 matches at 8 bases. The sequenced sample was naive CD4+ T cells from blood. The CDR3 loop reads CASSLGGTGGTDEQYF. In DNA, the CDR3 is TGTGCCAGCAGCCTGGGAGGCACAGGGGGAACGGACGAGCAGTACTTC.